Presented here are 25 T cell receptor beta chains from one specimen sequenced in a study of blood T cell repertoires in COVID-19. Profiled with immunoSEQ multiplex PCR; TCRdb holds only in-frame clones, not every one. Among about 270,000 clones, under 90% were seen once, and the ten largest hold around 3.2%. Sample: peripheral blood. These receptors came from a woman in her sixties with active or convalescent COVID-19.

The V call is TRBV6-6, the J call TRBJ2-2; 11 bases are a match to TRBD2. From germline, CDR1 is MNHNY and CDR2 SVGAGI (reference sequence). After removal of 4 bases from V and 0 bases from J, the junction contained 1 base not matched to a gene. This CDR3 spans 16 amino acids. In DNA form, the CDR3 reads TGTGCCAGCAGTTTAGCGGGGGGGGCGAACACCGGGGAGCTGTTTTTT. Translation: CASSLAGGANTGELFF.

The CDR3 DNA is TGTGCCAGCAGCCAAATTGCGTCGGGGACTAATGAAAAACTGTTTTTT. Translating it yields CASSQIASGTNEKLFF. The chain has TRBV3-1 (or the pseudogene TRBV3-2) and TRBJ1-4; D is unresolved. Germline V gene sequence: CDR1 LGHDT, CDR2 YNNKEL (reference sequence). There are 16 residues in the CDR3. Trimming pared 2 bases from V and 2 bases from J, leaving 12 bases between.

This chain uses TRBV6-5 with TRBJ2-2; 7 bases match TRBD2. CDR1 and CDR2 (germline): MNHEY, SVGAGI. The CDR3 covers 14 residues. J was trimmed by 3 bases and V by 7 bases; bases with no gene match: 5. Written as DNA, the CDR3 is TGTGCCAGCACCCAGCGGGGCTACACCGGGGAGCTGTTTTTT. Translating gives CASTQRGYTGELFF.

The chain links TRBV12-3 or TRBV12-4 to TRBJ1-5; D is ambiguous. The V end was cut by 5 bases, the J end by 5 bases, with 7 bases between. CDR3 length equals 12 residues. CDR3 DNA: TGTGCCAGCAGTGTCCTCTATCAGCCCCAGCATTTT. It encodes CASSVLYQPQHF.

This clone was found once. The chain uses TRBV29-1 and TRBJ2-1; a weak D match, TRBD2 (5 bases). V was trimmed by 6 bases and J by 8 bases, leaving 17 bases between them. CDR1 and CDR2 from the germline V gene are SQVTM and ANQGSEA. The CDR3 has 13 amino acids. DNA for the CDR3: TGCAGCGTACTCACTAGTGGAGTCGATGAGCAGTTCTTC. As protein: CSVLTSGVDEQFF.

A few counts support this clone. The rearrangement uses TRBV5-1 and TRBJ2-5; D ambiguous. The V end was cut by 6 bases, the J end by 5 bases, with 14 bases between. Per germline, CDR1 SGHRS and CDR2 YFSETQ. This CDR3 is built from 13 residues. In DNA form, the CDR3 reads TGCGCCAGCAAGGTCAATTTGAGGGAGACCCAGTACTTC. Encoded protein: CASKVNLRETQYF.

The V and J genes are TRBV7-8 and TRBJ1-3, with a tentative D call TRBD1 (5 bases). V gave up 5 bases and J gave up 3 bases, with 17 bases separating them. The germline V gene encodes CDR1 SGHVS and CDR2 FQNEAQ. This CDR3 is 16 amino acids long. Here the CDR3 reads CASSPRQKRNGNTIYF. The CDR3 coding sequence is TGTGCCAGCAGCCCCCGACAGAAGAGGAATGGAAACACCATATATTTT.

J is TRBJ1-2 and V is TRBV15; D remains unclear. Germline V gene sequence: CDR1 LNHNV, CDR2 YYDKDF (reference sequence). This CDR3 is 14 amino acids long. V lost 2 bases and J 5 bases, leaving 12 bases between the germline ends. Here the CDR3 DNA reads TGTGCCACCAGCAGAAGGCGGCAGACTTATGGCTACACCTTC. Protein sequence: CATSRRRQTYGYTF.

The chain carries TRBV5-1 and TRBJ1-5; D might be TRBD1 (6 bases). In germline, CDR1 is SGHRS, CDR2 YFSETQ. The V gene lost 4 bases and the J gene lost 1 base, with 12 bases spanning the gap. The CDR3 is 15 residues long. The CDR3, as DNA: TGCGCCAGCAGCGCACAGGGCGGAAGCAATCAGCCCCAGCATTTT. Protein: CASSAQGGSNQPQHF.

This chain links TRBV7-2 with TRBJ2-7; D is uncertain. Trimming pared 5 bases from V and 5 bases from J, leaving 16 bases between. In germline, CDR1 is SGHTA, CDR2 FQGNSA. The CDR3 runs to 14 residues. For the CDR3, the DNA is TGTGCCAGCAGCCCCCGAACAGCAGGAAACGAGCAGTACTTC. Encoded protein: CASSPRTAGNEQYF.

V usage is TRBV21-1 and J usage is TRBJ2-5; TRBD1 is the table's D call and was not checked against the DNA. TRBV21-1 is a pseudogene segment. The CDR3 runs 15 residues. The CDR3 loop reads CASSNDRGGQETQYF. Written as DNA, the CDR3 is TGTGCCAGCAGCAATGACAGGGGCGGCCAAGAGACCCAGTACTTC.

This clone is a singleton in its sample. The chain carries TRBV7-3 and TRBJ1-6; perhaps TRBD1 as D (5 bases). The germline V and J ends were trimmed by 3 bases and 5 bases, with 11 bases remaining between them. In germline, CDR1 is SGHTA, CDR2 FQGTGA. CDR3 length equals 15 residues. The CDR3 nucleotides read TGTGCCAGCAGCTTCAGCGGGACTGATAATTCACCCCTCCACTTT. Its translation: CASSFSGTDNSPLHF.

The chain links TRBV6-5 to TRBJ2-2, with unresolved D. The V gene lost 5 bases and the J gene lost 4 bases, with 14 bases spanning the gap. In germline, CDR1 is MNHEY, CDR2 SVGAGI. The CDR3 has 15 amino acids. CDR3 coding DNA: TGTGCCAGCAGTCCCTCTAGGCCCAGCACCGGGGAGCTGTTTTTT. Amino acids: CASSPSRPSTGELFF.

The rearrangement links TRBV28 to TRBJ1-3, with D perhaps matching TRBD1 (6 bases). V was shortened by 3 bases and J by 0 bases, with 12 bases between the two germline ends. Per the germline V gene, CDR1 is MDHEN and CDR2 is SYDVKM. The CDR3 is 16 residues long. The CDR3: CASSFRQVRSGNTIYF. CDR3 nucleotides: TGTGCCAGCAGTTTCCGACAGGTTCGCTCTGGAAACACCATATATTTT.

The V and J genes are TRBV5-4 and TRBJ2-3; possible D gene TRBD2, 7 bases. CDR1 SGHNT and CDR2 YYREEE come from the germline V gene (reference sequence). The CDR3 length is 15 residues. Trimming pared 2 bases from V and 5 bases from J, leaving 15 bases between. The CDR3 spells CASSFLGGGKDTQYF. CDR3 nucleotides: TGTGCCAGCAGCTTCTTGGGGGGGGGCAAAGATACGCAGTATTTT.

This chain connects TRBV19 to TRBJ1-2; 10 bases map to TRBD1. The V and J ends lost 5 bases and 8 bases, in that order; junction bases with no gene match: 11. In germline, CDR1 is LNHDA, CDR2 SQIVND (reference sequence). This CDR3 is 15 amino acids long. CDR3 amino acids: CASSPLGQGRDGYTF. The CDR3 DNA reads as TGTGCCAGTAGTCCCTTGGGACAGGGGAGGGACGGCTACACCTTC.

The chain carries TRBV3-1 (or the pseudogene TRBV3-2) and TRBJ2-1, with 9 bases aligning to TRBD2. J lost 8 bases, V lost 2 bases, and 7 bases had no gene match. Germline V CDR1 and CDR2: LGHDT, YNNKEL (reference sequence). This CDR3 spans 15 amino acids. The CDR3 sequence: CASSQMSGGPYEQFF. CDR3 coding DNA: TGTGCCAGCAGCCAAATGAGCGGGGGGCCCTATGAGCAGTTCTTC.

V is TRBV10-3 and J is TRBJ2-1; D gene ambiguous. V was cut by 3 bases and J by 4 bases, with 4 bases left in between. The CDR3 covers 12 residues. CDR1 is ENHRY, CDR2 SYGVKD, per germline. The chain's CDR3 is CAISDQYNEQFF. CDR3 bases: TGTGCCATCAGTGACCAATACAATGAGCAGTTCTTC.

The J gene is TRBJ2-5, the V gene TRBV6-6; 7 bases are a match to TRBD2. Germline V gives CDR1 MNHNY, CDR2 SVGAGI (reference sequence). Losses at the gene ends were 2 bases for V and 5 bases for J; bases not matched to a gene: 8. The length of the CDR3 is 15 residues. The CDR3 DNA follows: TGTGCCAGCAGTTACCGAGCGGGGCGACAGGAGACCCAGTACTTC. It specifies CASSYRAGRQETQYF.

This clone occurred many times. The chain has TRBV7-8 and TRBJ2-1; TRBD1 might be the D (6 bases). There are 16 residues in the CDR3. The V end lost 7 bases, the J end lost 6 bases, and 22 bases lay between the germline ends. Per the germline V gene, CDR1 is SGHVS and CDR2 is FQNEAQ. The chain's CDR3 is CASKKRDEGVGNEQFF. The CDR3 region has the DNA TGTGCCAGCAAGAAACGGGACGAGGGGGTGGGCAATGAGCAGTTCTTC.

This clone was counted only a few times. This chain connects TRBV3-1 (or the pseudogene TRBV3-2) to TRBJ2-7; 12 bases agree with TRBD2. J lost 3 bases, V lost 1 base, and 4 bases had no gene match. This CDR3 is built from 16 residues. CDR1 and CDR2 from the germline V gene are LGHDT and YNNKEL (reference sequence). CDR3 loop: CASSQGGTSGYYEQYF. CDR3 in DNA: TGTGCCAGCAGCCAAGGCGGGACTAGCGGGTACTACGAGCAGTACTTC.

The chain recombines TRBV19 with TRBJ2-1; D not resolved. The CDR3 covers 14 residues. Germline CDR1 is LNHDA and CDR2 is SQIVND (reference sequence). V lost 1 base to trimming and J lost 4 bases, with 8 bases between them. The CDR3: CASSIGTAYNEQFF. The CDR3 nucleotides are TGTGCCAGTAGTATAGGTACAGCTTACAATGAGCAGTTCTTC.

V usage is TRBV5-4 and J usage is TRBJ1-3; tentative D call: TRBD1 (5 bases). The CDR3 spans 13 residues. Trimming removed 0 bases at V and 4 bases at J, with 5 bases between. Germline CDR1 and CDR2: SGHNT and YYREEE (reference sequence). CDR3 nucleotides: TGTGCCAGCAGCTTGGACAGGGGAAACACCATATATTTT. It specifies CASSLDRGNTIYF.

This clone was picked up a small number of times. The chain is built from TRBV6-2 or TRBV6-3 and TRBJ2-2, with a possible D match to TRBD1 (6 bases). From germline, CDR1 is MNHEY and CDR2 SVGEGT. V lost 6 bases and J 3 bases, leaving 14 bases between the germline ends. This CDR3 has 15 amino acids. The CDR3: CASSAQGADTGELFF. CDR3 sequence (DNA): TGTGCCAGCAGCGCACAGGGAGCGGACACCGGGGAGCTGTTTTTT.

J is TRBJ2-6 and V is TRBV7-9; tentative D call: TRBD1 (7 bases). Germline CDR1 is SEHNR and CDR2 is FQNEAQ (reference sequence). The CDR3 runs to 18 residues. Trimming cost V 5 bases and J 0 bases, with 17 bases left between them. The CDR3 reads CASSARGIGSSGANVLTF. DNA for the CDR3: TGTGCCAGCAGCGCCAGGGGGATCGGGAGCTCTGGGGCCAACGTCCTGACTTTC.